This T cell receptor beta chain originates from a study of T cells in Graves' hyperthyroidism and ophthalmopathy. Amplification yielded TCR beta CDR3 regions, with RNA transcripts as the source. RT-PCR in the first round (using the HTBI primer set) targeted the TCR CDR3. One entry per CDR3 protein results from TCRdb running MiXCR on the multiplex PCR reads. The sample lists 400,000 or so distinct CDR3 sequences, roughly 14% occurring once. This clonotype occurred many times. Trimming left V 2 bases short and J 3 bases short, with 6 bases between. Germline CDR1 and CDR2: MNHEY and SMNVEV (reference sequence). This CDR3 region has 13 residues.

Sequenced input: blood. The TCR originated in a woman aged 25 to 39 with Graves' ophthalmopathy. This chain links TRBV27 with TRBJ2-3; D ambiguous. In DNA form, the CDR3 reads TGTGCCAGCAGTTTAGTACTAACAGATACGCAGTATTTT. Protein product: CASSLVLTDTQYF.